This entry concerns a single T cell receptor (beta chain). Clones were sequenced by immunoSEQ multiplex PCR, and TCRdb holds only the in-frame ones, with some missing. The repertoire holds around 80,000 clones, with approximately 81% as singletons. The germline V gene has CDR1 SGHVS and CDR2 FQNEAQ. Trimming cost V 5 bases and J 5 bases, with 17 bases left between them. CDR3 length: 15 residues. This sample is drawn from a study of blood T cell repertoires in COVID-19. Overall study: The cDNA or gDNA used as material had been derived from T cells, B-cell-depleted T cells, or PBMCs.

This receptor was identified in a woman older than 75 with active or convalescent COVID-19. Sequenced material: peripheral blood. The chain couples TRBV7-8 to TRBJ2-3; D is perhaps TRBD2 (6 bases). CDR3 coding DNA: TGTGCCAGCAGCCTACTCACGGAGGGATTAGATACGCAGTATTTT. It translates to CASSLLTEGLDTQYF.